These 5 T cell receptor beta chains originate from one sample sequenced in a study of T cell responses to AZD1222 COVID-19 vaccine. TCRdb's copy holds only in-frame clones and misses some; the assay was immunoSEQ multiplex PCR. The sample lists roughly 120,000 clones, 80% to 90% seen once, with over 8.5% in the top ten. The specimen comprised peripheral blood, sampled on day 0 of AZD1222 vaccination. All receptors derive from an adult in good health.

The chain couples TRBV11-2 to TRBJ2-5, with 11 nucleotides matching TRBD1. This CDR3 spans 17 amino acids. CDR1 is SGHAT, CDR2 FQNNGV, per germline. With 5 bases clipped from V and 10 bases from J, the junction kept 18 bases outside the gene matches. The CDR3 protein is CASSPHSRTGGAFDQYF. CDR3 nucleotide sequence: TGTGCCAGCAGCCCCCACTCCAGGACAGGGGGCGCTTTTGACCAGTACTTC.

The gene calls are TRBV6-5 and TRBJ2-7, with D perhaps TRBD2 (5 bases). V was trimmed by 4 bases and J by 3 bases, leaving 13 bases between them. Germline loops: CDR1 MNHEY, CDR2 SVGAGI. This CDR3 is built from 14 residues. In DNA, the CDR3 is TGTGCCAGCAGTTCTTTCCGAGGACTCTACGAGCAGTACTTC. Amino acid sequence: CASSSFRGLYEQYF.

This rearrangement joins TRBV10-1 to TRBJ2-5; the D is unclear. V lost 0 bases to trimming and J lost 5 bases, with 16 bases between them. This CDR3 comprises 16 residues. Germline values: CDR1 WNHNN, CDR2 SYGVQD (reference sequence). CDR3 nucleotides: TGCGCCAGCAGTGAGTCTAAGGAATACGTTTCTGAGACCCAGTACTTC. This codes for CASSESKEYVSETQYF.

The chain combines TRBV28 with TRBJ2-3, with D unclear. The V and J ends lost 5 bases and 6 bases respectively, with 15 bases between them. Germline lookup yields CDR1 MDHEN and CDR2 SYDVKM. CDR3 length equals 14 residues. The CDR3 here is CASSPPSRWDTQYF. The CDR3 nucleotides read TGTGCCAGCAGTCCACCGAGCCGTTGGGATACGCAGTATTTT.

The chain links TRBV28 to TRBJ1-6, with 9 bases aligning to TRBD1. V was pared by 4 bases and J by 9 bases, with 4 bases of the junction left unmatched. This CDR3 contains 14 residues. CDR1 is MDHEN and CDR2 is SYDVKM in the germline V gene. CDR3 coding DNA: TGTGCCAGCAGTTCACGGACAGGGGTTTCACCCCTCCACTTT. It codes for CASSSRTGVSPLHF.